A selection of T cell receptor beta chains follows, all from one sample in a study of T cells after posttransplantation cyclophosphamide. Assay: immunoSEQ multiplex PCR; the TCRdb copy retains only in-frame clones and omits some. The table lists about 42,000 clones, 90% of them singletons. The starting material was PBMCs, obtained about 64 days after allogeneic stem cell transplant with posttransplant cyclophosphamide. The receptors here all came from a male patient aged 55 to 69 who received an allogeneic stem cell transplant from a related donor and was CMV-positive. Among the T cells, some may be from the graft donor. The CDR3 runs from the conserved cysteine through the conserved F or W. Each record gives: V gene, J gene, clone size, D gene, CDR3 protein, CDR3 DNA. D genes are given only for firm matches. Not all rows give a size; the values are once, few, many and, for expanded clones, a class.

V: TRBV30; J: TRBJ2-1; size: .; D: .; CDR3: CAWTRDTSYNEQFF; DNA: TGTGCCTGGACCCGGGACACCTCCTACAATGAGCAGTTCTTC
V: TRBV29-1; J: TRBJ1-1; size: .; D: .; CDR3: CGAPGGAMNTEAFF; DNA: TGCGGCGCTCCGGGGGGGGCCATGAACACTGAAGCTTTCTTT
V: TRBV18; J: TRBJ1-2; size: .; D: .; CDR3: CASSPRRDQVYGYTF; DNA: TGTGCCAGCTCGCCTAGACGAGACCAAGTCTATGGCTACACCTTC
V: TRBV6-1; J: TRBJ1-4; size: .; D: .; CDR3: CASREGSVEKLFF; DNA: TGTGCCAGCAGGGAGGGGAGCGTTGAAAAACTGTTTTTT
V: TRBV10-1; J: TRBJ2-5; size: once; D: .; CDR3: CASSESRLSETQYF; DNA: TGCGCCAGCAGTGAGTCGCGGCTATCGGAGACCCAGTACTTC
V: TRBV9; J: TRBJ1-6; size: once; D: .; CDR3: CASSAREGGGNSPLHF; DNA: TGTGCCAGCAGCGCCCGGGAGGGGGGCGGGAATTCACCCCTCCACTTT
V: TRBV9; J: TRBJ2-2; size: .; D: .; CDR3: CASSVDQGELFF; DNA: TGTGCCAGCAGCGTAGATCAGGGGGAGCTGTTTTTT
V: TRBV27; J: TRBJ1-4; size: .; D: .; CDR3: CASSPTVVETNEKLFF; DNA: TGTGCCAGCAGTCCAACGGTGGTGGAGACTAATGAAAAACTGTTTTTT
V: TRBV28; J: TRBJ1-2; size: .; D: TRBD1; CDR3: CASRIQGANYGYTF; DNA: TGTGCCAGCAGGATACAGGGGGCTAACTATGGCTACACCTTC
V: TRBV5-6; J: TRBJ2-3; size: .; D: TRBD2; CDR3: CASSLWGSGVSTDTQYF; DNA: TGTGCCAGCAGCTTGTGGGGTAGCGGGGTTAGCACAGATACGCAGTATTTT
V: TRBV28; J: TRBJ1-2; size: .; D: .; CDR3: CASTPARGYGYTF; DNA: TGTGCCAGCACCCCGGCTAGGGGTTATGGCTACACCTTC
V: TRBV10-3; J: TRBJ1-5; size: .; D: TRBD1; CDR3: CAISEDTGGAGNQPQHF; DNA: TGTGCCATCAGTGAAGATACAGGGGGCGCCGGCAATCAGCCCCAGCATTTT
V: TRBV30; J: TRBJ1-5; size: .; D: .; CDR3: CAWSADRYSNQPQHF; DNA: TGTGCCTGGAGTGCTGACAGGTATAGCAATCAGCCCCAGCATTTT
V: TRBV19; J: TRBJ1-2; size: .; D: TRBD1; CDR3: CASRTKQGFGYTF; DNA: TGTGCCAGTAGAACGAAACAGGGGTTTGGCTACACCTTC
V: TRBV10-3; J: TRBJ1-2; size: .; D: .; CDR3: CAISEGQGHIWDGYTF; DNA: TGTGCCATCAGTGAAGGGCAGGGACACATCTGGGATGGCTACACCTTC
V: TRBV7-9; J: TRBJ1-2; size: .; D: .; CDR3: CASSRAGEDYGYTF; DNA: TGTGCCAGCAGCCGCGCGGGGGAGGACTATGGCTACACCTTC
V: TRBV19; J: TRBJ1-2; size: .; D: .; CDR3: CARAKGGPRAVYGYTF; DNA: TGTGCCAGGGCCAAGGGGGGGCCCAGGGCGGTCTATGGCTACACCTTC
V: TRBV9; J: TRBJ1-6; size: .; D: .; CDR3: CASSAGGNWNSPLHF; DNA: TGTGCCAGCAGCGCCGGGGGGAATTGGAATTCACCCCTCCACTTT
V: TRBV29-1; J: TRBJ1-1; size: .; D: .; CDR3: CSVGQWTEAFF; DNA: TGCAGCGTTGGACAGTGGACTGAAGCTTTCTTT
V: TRBV1; J: TRBJ2-3; size: .; D: .; CDR3: CTSSQATGGTSASGGDTQYF; DNA: TGCACCAGCAGCCAAGCTACTGGGGGGACTAGCGCCTCCGGGGGGGATACGCAGTATTTT
V: TRBV9; J: TRBJ2-3; size: .; D: TRBD1; CDR3: CASSRDRAPDTQYF; DNA: TGTGCCAGCAGCCGGGACAGGGCGCCAGATACGCAGTATTTT
V: TRBV6-6; J: TRBJ2-5; size: .; D: .; CDR3: CASTREVEETQYF; DNA: TGTGCCAGCACCCGCGAGGTGGAGGAGACCCAGTACTTC
V: TRBV15; J: TRBJ2-3; size: .; D: .; CDR3: CATSILSADTQYF; DNA: TGTGCCACCAGCATCCTTTCCGCAGATACGCAGTATTTT
V: TRBV19; J: TRBJ2-2; size: .; D: TRBD1; CDR3: CASSDPGQKTGELFF; DNA: TGTGCCAGTAGTGATCCGGGACAGAAGACCGGGGAGCTGTTTTTT
V: TRBV29-1; J: TRBJ2-7; size: .; D: TRBD1; CDR3: CSVKGQSSYEQYF; DNA: TGCAGCGTAAAGGGACAGAGCTCCTACGAGCAGTACTTC
V: TRBV6-1; J: TRBJ2-7; size: .; D: .; CDR3: CASGRQVHEQYF; DNA: TGTGCCAGTGGGCGACAGGTCCACGAGCAGTACTTC